What follows are 16 T cell receptor beta chains derived from one specimen sequenced in a study of blood T cell repertoires in COVID-19. Using immunoSEQ multiplex PCR, the repertoire was profiled, and TCRdb retains in-frame clones only, with some absent. This table has 120,000 to 150,000 clones, around 90% appearing once. The sample consisted of PBMCs or T cells enriched from blood (not recorded which). Receptor source: a woman in her forties who had been exposed to COVID-19.

The genes are TRBV6-1 and TRBJ2-7; no firm D call. Trimming stripped 3 bases from V and 3 bases from J, with 9 bases between. CDR1 and CDR2 from the germline V gene are MNHNS and SASEGT. The CDR3 is 13 amino acids. CDR3 amino acids: CASSDQAGYEQYF. CDR3 nucleotide sequence: TGTGCCAGCAGTGACCAGGCAGGCTACGAGCAGTACTTC.

The chain employs TRBV4-3 and TRBJ2-1; TRBD2 matches 10 bases. This CDR3 contains 15 residues. Germline assignment: CDR1 LGHNA and CDR2 YSLEER. V lost 5 bases and J lost 1; bases outside the gene matches: 2. DNA for the CDR3: TGCGCCAGCAGCATGGGACTAGCGTCCTACAATGAGCAGTTCTTC. Protein product: CASSMGLASYNEQFF.

The chain employs TRBV7-8 and TRBJ2-5; the match to TRBD2 covers 9 bases. From germline, CDR1 is SGHVS and CDR2 FQNEAQ. V was clipped by 5 bases and J by 5 bases; unmatched bases: 3. The CDR3 runs 13 residues. CDR3 DNA sequence: TGTGCCAGCAGCCGGCGGGAGGGGGAGACCCAGTACTTC. It translates to CASSRREGETQYF.

This clone was seen a few times. This sequence joins TRBV5-1 and TRBJ2-7; D gene unclear. The CDR3 has 13 residues. Germline V gene data show CDR1 as SGHRS and CDR2 as YFSETQ. V dropped 5 bases and J dropped 6 bases, with 15 bases sitting between them. CDR3 region: CASRPQYYGEQYF. The CDR3 DNA reads TGCGCCAGCAGGCCTCAATACTATGGCGAGCAGTACTTC.

The chain recombines TRBV6-5 with TRBJ1-5; D remains unclear. The CDR3 totals 14 residues. Germline CDR1 is MNHEY and CDR2 is SVGAGI. The germline V and J ends were trimmed by 5 bases and 0 bases, with 8 bases remaining between them. The CDR3 loop is CASSIVGSNQPQHF. The CDR3 coding sequence is TGTGCCAGCAGTATCGTCGGTAGCAATCAGCCCCAGCATTTT.

The chain recombines TRBV24-1 with TRBJ2-1; 10 positions match TRBD1. There are 16 residues in the CDR3. V trimming: 3 bases; J trimming: 5 bases; junction bases outside the gene matches: 6. CDR1 is KGHDR, CDR2 SFDVKD, per germline. CDR3 amino acids: CATSDPGQGSNNEQFF. The CDR3 bases are TGTGCCACCAGTGATCCGGGACAGGGGTCTAACAATGAGCAGTTCTTC.

As to this clone: The same CDR3 also results from other DNA sequences found in this sample. The chain joins TRBV10-3 to TRBJ1-5; 8 nucleotides agree with TRBD1. The length of the CDR3 is 13 residues. The germline CDR1 and CDR2 sequences are ENHRY and SYGVKD. Trimming cost V 6 bases and J 4 bases; bases outside gene matches: 2. Here the CDR3 DNA reads TGTGCCATCAGGGGACAGGATAATCAGCCCCAGCATTTT. Encoded protein: CAIRGQDNQPQHF.

This chain joins TRBV9 and TRBJ2-7; 7 nucleotides line up with TRBD2. Trimming at V came to 3 bases and at J to 1 base, leaving 4 bases not matched to a gene. The CDR3 is 14 amino acids. The germline V gene has CDR1 SGDLS and CDR2 YYNGEE. CDR3 DNA sequence: TGTGCCAGCAGCGCAAGCGGGGCTTCCTACGAGCAGTACTTC. This gives the protein CASSASGASYEQYF.

CDR3 sequence reads: CASSLERLAGGWDTQYF. In DNA form, the CDR3 reads TGTGCCAGCAGCTTAGAACGACTAGCGGGAGGATGGGATACGCAGTATTTT. The chain joins TRBV7-9 to TRBJ2-3, with TRBD2 identical over 13 bases. There are 17 residues in the CDR3. The J segment lost 6 bases and the V segment lost 1 base, leaving 7 bases of the junction unmatched. Germline V CDR1 and CDR2: SEHNR, FQNEAQ (reference sequence).

The chain carries TRBV19 and TRBJ1-5; TRBD1 agrees at 8 bases. Trimming cost V 0 bases and J 5 bases; bases outside gene matches: 3. This CDR3 has 15 residues. Germline-derived CDR1 and CDR2 are LNHDA and SQIVND (reference sequence). The DNA for the CDR3 is TGTGCCAGTAGTATAGAAACAGGGGGGTATCAGCCCCAGCATTTT. It specifies CASSIETGGYQPQHF.

This chain connects TRBV6-4 to TRBJ1-2, with TRBD1 identical over 7 bases. The CDR3 runs 16 residues. The germline V gene encodes CDR1 MRHNA and CDR2 SNTAGT. With 3 bases clipped from V and 7 bases from J, the junction kept 14 bases outside the gene matches. The CDR3 DNA reads TGTGCCAGCAGTGAGAGGGTGGGCAGGGGGTCATTTGGCTACACCTTC. Translating gives CASSERVGRGSFGYTF.

This clone occurred a few times. This chain connects TRBV10-2 to TRBJ1-5, with TRBD1 matching over 7 bases. Trimming cost V 8 bases and J 4 bases; bases outside gene matches: 5. Germline V gene lookup returns CDR1 WSHSY and CDR2 SAAADI. This CDR3 is 13 amino acids long. DNA for the CDR3: TGCGCCAGCGGGGAACAGGGGAATCAGCCCCAGCATTTT. It codes for CASGEQGNQPQHF.

For this clone: An end of the junction does not agree with germline; a read error may underlie this. The rearrangement uses TRBV3-1 (or the pseudogene TRBV3-2) and TRBJ2-1, with no clear D. The CDR3 is 15 amino acids. The germline CDR1 and CDR2 sequences are LGHDT and YNNKEL (reference sequence). The CDR3 reads CASNQGPSSYNEQFF. The CDR3 coding sequence is TGTGCCAGCAACCAAGGGCCTAGCTCCTACAATGAGCAGTTCTTC.

V usage is TRBV19 and J usage is TRBJ2-1; D may be TRBD1 (6 bases). The CDR3 has 12 residues. Germline V gene sequence: CDR1 LNHDA, CDR2 SQIVND (reference sequence). With 6 bases removed from V and 7 bases from J, the gap between germline ends came to 10 bases. The CDR3 sequence: CASSPDRNEQFF. As DNA, the CDR3 is TGTGCCAGTAGCCCGGACAGAAATGAGCAGTTCTTC.

The chain carries TRBV5-1 and TRBJ2-7; D gene ambiguous. The CDR3 totals 13 residues. From germline, CDR1 is SGHRS and CDR2 YFSETQ. V was cut by 0 bases and J by 2 bases, with 6 bases left in between. The CDR3 nucleotides are TGCGCCAGCAGCTTGGAACACACCTACGAGCAGTACTTC. It translates to CASSLEHTYEQYF.

The CDR3 sequence: CASSLGATLGHEQFF. CDR3 nucleotide sequence: TGTGCCAGCAGCTTAGGGGCTACCCTTGGTCATGAGCAGTTCTTC. The V call is TRBV7-9, the J call TRBJ2-1; D remains ambiguous. CDR1 is SEHNR and CDR2 is FQNEAQ in the germline V gene (reference sequence). Trimming stripped 1 base from V and 8 bases from J, with 15 bases between. The CDR3 is 15 amino acids.